This T cell receptor (beta chain) derives from a study of molecular identifiers for immune sequencing clone quantification. Overall study context: In replicates, RNA from around 18,000 or 91,000 naive CD8 cells was divided five ways and four parts were sequenced.

This clonotype occurred many times. Its antigen is currently unknown. CD8+CD4-CCR7+CD45RA+ cells were sorted as naive CD8 T cells. TCRdb used MiXCR to reprocess the PCR reads, holding one entry per CDR3 protein. The data hold 550,000 to 750,000 distinct CDR3 sequences, with about 20% observed a single time. The germline CDR1 and CDR2 sequences are ENHRY and SYGVKD. The CDR3 totals 13 residues. Deletions cut 3 bases from V and 4 bases from J, with 9 bases between. Findings and limits, study-wide: Clones that exceeded 20 RNA copies held over 99% of effector molecules, yet under 1% in naive cells. One million naive cells reportedly did not prevent detection of spiked Jurkat TCR RNA from one cell.

The sequenced sample was naive CD8+ T cells from blood, with Jurkat cell RNA spiked in. Described subset: FACS-sorted CD8+CD4-CCR7+CD45RA+ naive T cells. This TCR was recovered from a human donor in good health. Some libraries in this study had Jurkat cell RNA spiked in. The gene calls are TRBV10-3 and TRBJ1-2; D is unclear. DNA for the CDR3: TGTGCCATCAGTGACCAGGAAGCCTATGGCTACACCTTC. Protein product: CAISDQEAYGYTF.